A selection of T cell receptor beta chains follows, all from one sample in a study of cytomegalovirus exposure and HLA in healthy donors. Only in-frame clones appear in the TCRdb table, and some are missing; sequencing was by immunoSEQ multiplex PCR. The table records around 230,000 clones, about three quarters of them present only once. Sequencing used PBMCs. The receptors here all came from a male donor in good health and CMV-seronegative. Both conserved end residues are part of each CDR3. A D gene is named only where the DNA matches it firmly. The size field is filled for only some rows; it gives once, few, many or a size class.

D	size	V	J	DNA	CDR3
-	-	TRBV7-6	TRBJ1-1	TGTGCCAGCAGCTTACCGCGCGAAATGAACACTGAAGCTTTCTTT	CASSLPREMNTEAFF
TRBD2	once	TRBV11-2	TRBJ2-7	TGTGCCAGCAGGCAAACCAAGGGACTAGACGGGAATTCCTACGAGCAGTACTTC	CASRQTKGLDGNSYEQYF
TRBD2	-	TRBV7-3	TRBJ2-3	TGTGCCAGCAGCTTAAGCGGGGGGGCCCGGGATACGCAGTATTTT	CASSLSGGARDTQYF
TRBD1	-	TRBV6-6	TRBJ2-7	TGTGCCAGCAGTTTCACGGACAGGGGGAAATCCTACGAGCAGTACTTC	CASSFTDRGKSYEQYF
-	-	TRBV2	TRBJ2-2	TGTGCCAGCAGTGGTTTGAGGGACACCGGGGAGCTGTTTTTT	CASSGLRDTGELFF
TRBD2	-	TRBV9	TRBJ2-3	TGTGCCAGCAACCCCGGCGGGGGGTGGGATACGCAGTATTTT	CASNPGGGWDTQYF
-	-	TRBV4-3	TRBJ1-6	TGCGCCAGCAGCCAACGGACAGTAAATTCACCCCTCCACTTT	CASSQRTVNSPLHF
-	-	TRBV11-2	TRBJ2-7	TGTGCCAGCAGCTTAAGGTCCGCGAGGGAGCAGTACTTC	CASSLRSAREQYF
-	few	TRBV9	TRBJ2-7	TGTGCCAGCAGCGTAGGAGGGGGCGAGCAGTACTTC	CASSVGGGEQYF
-	-	TRBV20-1	TRBJ2-7	TGCAAGGCTAGCTCAGGGGGGGAGCAGTACTTC	CKASSGGEQYF
-	-	TRBV5-4	TRBJ2-1	TGTGCCAGCAGCTCAGGACAGTACTACAATGAGCAGTTCTTC	CASSSGQYYNEQFF
-	-	TRBV6-1	TRBJ2-7	TGTGCCAGCAGTGCTCATAGCGGACAGGCAATTGCCGACTACGAGCAGTACTTC	CASSAHSGQAIADYEQYF
TRBD1	-	TRBV9	TRBJ1-1	TGTGCCAGCAGCGCAAACAGGGGGAAGAGGACTGAAGCTTTCTTT	CASSANRGKRTEAFF
-	-	TRBV7-3	TRBJ1-1	TGTGCCAGCAGCTTAAGCAGAGGCACTGAAGCTTTCTTT	CASSLSRGTEAFF
-	-	TRBV7-9	TRBJ2-1	TGTGCCAGCACAGTCGGGACACCCATGCAGGAGCAGTTCTTC	CASTVGTPMQEQFF
TRBD2	once	TRBV6-5	TRBJ2-2	TGTGCCAGCAGTTGGGAGCGGGGGGGACACGGGGAGCTGTTTTTT	CASSWERGGHGELFF
-	-	TRBV5-8	TRBJ1-2	TGTGCCAGCAGCTCCCTCAGGGTTAACTATGGCTACACCTTC	CASSSLRVNYGYTF
-	-	TRBV5-1	TRBJ1-1	TGCGCCAGCAGCTTGAAATCGTCGAACACTGAAGCTTTCTTT	CASSLKSSNTEAFF
-	-	TRBV1	TRBJ2-2	TGCACCAGCAGGCCGGAATTGGGGGAGGGCGGGGAGCTGTTTTTT	CTSRPELGEGGELFF
-	-	TRBV9	TRBJ1-1	TGTGCCAGCAGCGTAGCGGCGGGTTGGGAAGCTTTCTTT	CASSVAAGWEAFF
TRBD2	-	TRBV7-6	TRBJ2-7	TGTGCCAGCAGCTTAGGACCCATGCTAGCGGGGGGGTTCGAGCAGTACTTC	CASSLGPMLAGGFEQYF
-	-	TRBV5-1	TRBJ1-2	TGCGCCAGCAGCTTGACCCAGGGGTCTACCTATGGCTACACCTTC	CASSLTQGSTYGYTF
TRBD2	-	TRBV7-2	TRBJ2-3	TGTGCCAGCAGCTTAGGTAGTAGCGGGAGTGCAGATACGCAGTATTTT	CASSLGSSGSADTQYF
TRBD1	-	TRBV7-3	TRBJ2-5	TGTGCCAGCAGCCTCGGACAGGGCCAAGAGACCCAGTACTTC	CASSLGQGQETQYF
TRBD2	-	TRBV30	TRBJ2-1	TGTGCCTGTTGGACTAGCGGGAGAATCAATGAGCAGTTCTTC	CACWTSGRINEQFF
-	once	TRBV29-1	TRBJ2-5	TGCAGCGTCGAGGGCTCCGCAGGGGCAGCCCAGTACTTC	CSVEGSAGAAQYF
TRBD1	-	TRBV29-1	TRBJ2-7	TGCAGCGTCGCCGGGACAGAGTACTACGAGCAGTACTTC	CSVAGTEYYEQYF
TRBD1	-	TRBV19	TRBJ1-3	TGTGCCAGTAGTACCCGGGACAGGGGAGTCTATGGAAACACCATATATTTT	CASSTRDRGVYGNTIYF
-	-	TRBV7-9	TRBJ1-1	TGTGCCAGCAGGCCCGAAAGAGTCAGCGCTGAAGCTTTCTTT	CASRPERVSAEAFF
TRBD1	-	TRBV7-6	TRBJ2-1	TGTGCCAGCTCCAACAGGGGCAATGAGCAGTTCTTC	CASSNRGNEQFF
-	many	TRBV6-4	TRBJ2-3	TGTGCCAGCAGTAGCGGGAGCACAGATACGCAGTATTTT	CASSSGSTDTQYF
TRBD2	-	TRBV2	TRBJ2-3	TGTGCCAGCAGTGAACTGGCTAGCGGCGACACAGATACGCAGTATTTT	CASSELASGDTDTQYF
-	-	TRBV19	TRBJ1-5	TGTGCCAGTAGTACTGGACAGCAAGGACAGCCCCAGCATTTT	CASSTGQQGQPQHF
-	-	TRBV30	TRBJ1-1	TGTGCCTGGAGTGGAGTCAGGGGCACTGAAGCTTTCTTT	CAWSGVRGTEAFF
-	-	TRBV2	TRBJ1-1	TGTGCCAGCAGTGAAGCAAATGGAGCTGAAGCTTTCTTT	CASSEANGAEAFF
TRBD1	-	TRBV29-1	TRBJ2-5	TGCAGCGTTGCCCCGACAGGGGGGGTAGGTCAAGAGACCCAGTACTTC	CSVAPTGGVGQETQYF
-	-	TRBV6-6	TRBJ2-1	TGTGCCAGCAGTTACTCGGGGGCGGAGCAGTTCTTC	CASSYSGAEQFF
TRBD1	-	TRBV15	TRBJ2-7	TGTGCCTCCTCCAGGACAGGGGTCGAGCAGTACTTC	CASSRTGVEQYF
TRBD2	-	TRBV5-1	TRBJ2-2	TGCGCCAGCAGCCCCTGGACTAGCGATACCGGGGAGCTGTTTTTT	CASSPWTSDTGELFF
-	few	TRBV6-5	TRBJ1-5	TGTGCCAGCAGTTACTCGGCCTCTAGCAATCAGCCCCAGCATTTT	CASSYSASSNQPQHF
-	-	TRBV9	TRBJ1-3	TGTGCCAGCAGTTCGGAGGGGTCTCGGTGGAACACCATATATTTT	CASSSEGSRWNTIYF
TRBD1	-	TRBV18	TRBJ1-4	TGTGCCAGCTCCCTTTGGACAGGAATTAATGAAAAACTGTTTTTT	CASSLWTGINEKLFF
TRBD2	-	TRBV29-1	TRBJ2-1	TGCAGCGTTGAGGGGGTCGGGACTAGTATCTACTCCCTCGTCAATGAGCAGTTCTTC	CSVEGVGTSIYSLVNEQFF
-	-	TRBV6-6	TRBJ1-1	TGTGCCAGCAGTAGGGGGGAAGCTTTCTTT	CASSRGEAFF
TRBD1	-	TRBV5-1	TRBJ2-7	TGCGCCAGCAGCTTGGGTGGGACAGTCTACGAGCAGTACTTC	CASSLGGTVYEQYF
TRBD1	-	TRBV19	TRBJ1-4	TGTGCCAGTAGTACAGGGGGAGCAACTAATGAAAAACTGTTTTTT	CASSTGGATNEKLFF
-	once	TRBV28	TRBJ2-3	TGTGCCAGCAGGGCGGCCGGCCCCGGCACAGATACGCAGTATTTT	CASRAAGPGTDTQYF
-	few	TRBV30	TRBJ1-1	TGTGCCTGGAGCCTAACCACGGGGGACACTGAAGCTTTCTTT	CAWSLTTGDTEAFF